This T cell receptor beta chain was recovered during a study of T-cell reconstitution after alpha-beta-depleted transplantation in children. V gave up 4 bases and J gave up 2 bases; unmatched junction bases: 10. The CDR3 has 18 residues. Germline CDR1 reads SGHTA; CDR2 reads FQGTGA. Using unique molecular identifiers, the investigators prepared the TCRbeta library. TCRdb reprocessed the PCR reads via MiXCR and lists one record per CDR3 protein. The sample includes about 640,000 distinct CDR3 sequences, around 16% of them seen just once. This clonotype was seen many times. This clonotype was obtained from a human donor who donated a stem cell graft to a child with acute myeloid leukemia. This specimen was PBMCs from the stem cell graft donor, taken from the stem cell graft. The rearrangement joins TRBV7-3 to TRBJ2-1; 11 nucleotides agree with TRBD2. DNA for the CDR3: TGTGCCAGCAGCTCGACTAGCGGGGCCCCTCCCACCTACAATGAGCAGTTCTTC. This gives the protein CASSSTSGAPPTYNEQFF.